This TCR beta chain originates from a study of blood T cells in healthy people across ages. Findings and caveats of the study: Diversity estimated from one million T cells was considered an underestimate.

At least 5 micrograms of total RNA were extracted per sample. Note on this clonotype: Its target is not known.

The ends lost 4 bases at V and 2 bases at J; junction bases unmatched: 12. This CDR3 has 18 residues. A sample-barcoded 5' primer and a J-beta primer mix were used in a second PCR of about 7 to 12 cycles. Every single cDNA molecule received a tag from a template-switch adaptor with 12 random nucleotides. TCRdb reanalysed the 5' RACE reads using MiXCR and keeps one entry per CDR3 protein. This table has more than 900,000 distinct CDR3 sequences, less than 25% appearing once. This sample also belongs to another study, concerning T cells of mothers and their children.

The TCR was taken from a girl aged 2-10 years in good health. The sample comprised blood. This chain connects TRBV12-3 or TRBV12-4 to TRBJ1-3; 9 bases align to TRBD1. CDR3 sequence: CASSSPIVRDRAGNTIYF. CDR3 bases: TGTGCCAGCAGTTCCCCGATTGTCCGGGACAGGGCTGGAAACACCATATATTTT.